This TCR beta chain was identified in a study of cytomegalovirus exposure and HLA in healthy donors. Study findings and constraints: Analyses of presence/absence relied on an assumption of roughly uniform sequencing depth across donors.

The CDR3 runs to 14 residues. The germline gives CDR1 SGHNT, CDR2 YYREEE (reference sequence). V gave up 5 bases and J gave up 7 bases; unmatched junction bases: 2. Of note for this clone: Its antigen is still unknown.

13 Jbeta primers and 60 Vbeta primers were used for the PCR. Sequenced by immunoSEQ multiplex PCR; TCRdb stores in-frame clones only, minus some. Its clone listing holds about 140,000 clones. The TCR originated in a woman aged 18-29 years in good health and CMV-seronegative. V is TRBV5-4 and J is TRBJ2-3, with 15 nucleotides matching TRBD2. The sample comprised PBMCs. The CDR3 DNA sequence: TGTGCCAGCAGGGGGACTAGCGGGGGGAATACGCAGTATTTT. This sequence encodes CASRGTSGGNTQYF.